One and the same sample provided the 13 T cell receptor beta chains below, sequenced in a study of graft-versus-host responses after intestinal transplantation. The repertoire was sequenced with immunoSEQ multiplex PCR; TCRdb's copy has only in-frame clones and lacks some. The table records some 46,000 clones, over 85% of them present only once. Specimen: PBMCs, collected around 48 weeks after intestinal transplant. The receptors were sampled from a human patient who received an intestinal transplant, so some T cells may come from the graft donor.

V usage is TRBV5-1 and J usage is TRBJ1-5, with D possibly TRBD1 on 5 matching bases. Germline assignment: CDR1 SGHRS and CDR2 YFSETQ. Deletions cut 5 bases from V and 0 bases from J, with 15 bases between. CDR3 size: 16 residues. In DNA, the CDR3 is TGCGCCAGCAGTCCGGACAACTCTTATAGCAATCAGCCCCAGCATTTT. Translation gives CASSPDNSYSNQPQHF.

The CDR3 nucleotides read TGTGCCAGCAGCGTAGAAGCAGGCCAGGGCCAAGAGACCCAGTACTTC. It encodes CASSVEAGQGQETQYF. This chain uses TRBV9 with TRBJ2-5; possibly TRBD1 for D (5 bases). V lost 0 bases and J 1 base, leaving 13 bases between the germline ends. The germline V gene encodes CDR1 SGDLS and CDR2 YYNGEE. The CDR3 has 16 residues.

The genes are TRBV28 and TRBJ2-7; TRBD1 is a possible D gene (7 bases). The CDR3 length is 13 residues. The V end lost 8 bases, the J end lost 3 bases, and 14 bases lay between the germline ends. Looked up from germline, CDR1 is MDHEN and CDR2 is SYDVKM. This chain's CDR3 is CASYNRGLYEQYF. CDR3 in DNA: TGTGCCAGCTATAACAGGGGACTCTACGAGCAGTACTTC.

The J gene is TRBJ2-3, the V gene TRBV7-2, with unresolved D. Germline V gene sequence: CDR1 SGHTA, CDR2 FQGNSA. The V and J ends lost 1 base and 0 bases respectively, with 8 bases between them. This CDR3 comprises 15 residues. CDR3 DNA: TGTGCCAGCAGCTTAGATGCGTACAGCACAGATACGCAGTATTTT. Translation: CASSLDAYSTDTQYF.

V gene TRBV20-1 combines with J gene TRBJ2-7; unclear D gene. The CDR3 runs 11 residues. Germline V CDR1 and CDR2: DFQATT, SNEGSKA (reference sequence). The V end lost 2 bases, the J end lost 0 bases, and 2 bases lay between the germline ends. The CDR3 loop is CSARFSYEQYF. CDR3 coding DNA: TGCAGTGCTAGATTCTCCTACGAGCAGTACTTC.

This chain joins TRBV6-5 and TRBJ1-6; 7 nucleotides agree with TRBD1. Germline CDR1 MNHEY, CDR2 SVGAGI. V shed 8 bases, J shed 10 bases, and the junction held 11 bases outside the gene matches. The CDR3 loop spans 14 amino acids. CDR3 sequence reads: CASGLGTGDSPLHF. The CDR3 region has the DNA TGTGCCAGCGGGCTGGGCACAGGGGACTCACCCCTCCACTTT.

The chain links TRBV28 to TRBJ2-3, with D perhaps matching TRBD2 (5 bases). CDR3 length: 14 amino acids. Germline V lookup: CDR1 MDHEN, CDR2 SYDVKM. V was pared by 3 bases and J by 2 bases, with 9 bases between. The CDR3 loop reads CASSFASSTDTQYF. Written as DNA, the CDR3 is TGTGCCAGCAGTTTCGCTAGCTCCACAGATACGCAGTATTTT. The variable domain in full, with the rest retrieved from reference TRBV28 and TRBJ2-3, is DVKVTQSSRYLVKRTGEKVFLECVQDMDHENMFWYRQDPGLGLRLIYFSYDVKMKEKGDIPEGYSVSREKKERFSLILESASTNQTSMYLCASSFASSTDTQYFGPGTRLTVL.

In DNA form, the CDR3 reads TGTGCCAGTAGGACTCACGGGCCGGGAGATGAGCAGTTCTTC. It translates to CASRTHGPGDEQFF. The chain couples TRBV19 to TRBJ2-1; possibly TRBD2 for D (6 bases). Germline V gene lookup returns CDR1 LNHDA and CDR2 SQIVND (reference sequence). Trimming removed 6 bases at V and 8 bases at J, with 17 bases between. This CDR3 has 14 residues.

The chain has TRBV6-5 and TRBJ1-1; D not resolved. Germline assignment: CDR1 MNHEY and CDR2 SVGAGI. The length of the CDR3 is 12 residues. Trimming stripped 6 bases from V and 0 bases from J, with 5 bases between. Written as DNA, the CDR3 is TGTGCCAGCAGCAGTATGAACACTGAAGCTTTCTTT. It yields the protein CASSSMNTEAFF.

The chain couples TRBV19 to TRBJ1-5; tentative D call: TRBD1 (5 bases). V was pared by 3 bases and J by 2 bases, with 8 bases between. The length of the CDR3 is 14 residues. Germline V gene data show CDR1 as LNHDA and CDR2 as SQIVND (reference sequence). The CDR3 region is CASSIPGGNQPQHF. Here the CDR3 DNA reads TGTGCCAGTAGTATTCCGGGGGGCAATCAGCCCCAGCATTTT.

The chain has TRBV12-5 and TRBJ1-4; 7 bases are shared with TRBD1. The CDR3 consists of 15 residues. The junction had 6 bases not matched to a gene; V was cut back by 6 bases and J by 2 bases. The germline CDR1 and CDR2 sequences are LGHNT and FRNRAP. CDR3: CASGPGQVTNEKLFF. In nucleotides, the CDR3 is TGTGCTAGTGGCCCCGGACAGGTTACTAATGAAAAACTGTTTTTT.

The rearrangement links TRBV6-1 to TRBJ2-2; TRBD2 might be the D (6 bases). Deletions cut 6 bases from V and 0 bases from J, with 11 bases between. Germline V CDR1 and CDR2: MNHNS, SASEGT. The CDR3 spans 15 residues. The CDR3 loop is CASRAGPANTGELFF. As DNA, the CDR3 is TGTGCCAGCAGGGCGGGACCGGCGAACACCGGGGAGCTGTTTTTT.

This chain links TRBV5-5 with TRBJ2-7; D possibly matches TRBD1 or TRBD2 (5 bases each). Trimming took 4 bases from V and 5 from J, leaving 16 bases between them. The CDR3 totals 14 residues. Looked up from germline, CDR1 is SGHKS and CDR2 is YYEKEE (reference sequence). The CDR3 loop is CASSTSWGVDEQYF. DNA for the CDR3: TGTGCCAGCAGCACTAGTTGGGGCGTCGACGAGCAGTACTTC.